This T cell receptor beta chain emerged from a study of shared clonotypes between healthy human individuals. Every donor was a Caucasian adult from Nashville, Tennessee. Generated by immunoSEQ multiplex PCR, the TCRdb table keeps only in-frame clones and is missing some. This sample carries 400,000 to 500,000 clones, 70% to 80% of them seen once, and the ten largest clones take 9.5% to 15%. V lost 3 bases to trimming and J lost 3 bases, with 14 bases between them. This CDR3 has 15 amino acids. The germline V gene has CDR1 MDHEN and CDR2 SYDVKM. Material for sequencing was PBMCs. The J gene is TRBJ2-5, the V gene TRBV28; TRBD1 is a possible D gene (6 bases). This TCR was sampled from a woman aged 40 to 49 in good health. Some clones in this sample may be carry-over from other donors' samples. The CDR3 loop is CASSFGHRTEETQYF. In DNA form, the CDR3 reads TGTGCCAGCAGTTTTGGACATAGGACAGAAGAGACCCAGTACTTC.